This is a list of T cell receptor beta chains from one sample in a study of blood T cell dynamics during melanoma immunotherapy. TCRdb's copy holds only in-frame clones and misses some; the assay was immunoSEQ multiplex PCR. This table holds 15,000 or so clones, about 94% found once. The sequencing here drew on effector memory CD8+ T cells from blood, taken from a patient treated with checkpoint blockade. The receptors derive from a human donor with melanoma. Both conserved end residues are part of each CDR3. The order of the fields is J gene, clone size, D gene, V gene, CDR3 DNA, CDR3 protein. D genes are given only for firm matches. Some rows mark clone size as missing; the rest say once, few, many or name a class of expanded clone.

>TRBJ2-1|.|.|TRBV5-4
TGTGCCAGCAGTCTCCGGTACAATGAGCAGTTCTTC
CASSLRYNEQFF
>TRBJ1-5|.|.|TRBV28
TGTGCCAGCAGTTTACAGGGCCTCCCTGGGCAGCCCCAGCATTTT
CASSLQGLPGQPQHF
>TRBJ2-1|.|.|TRBV7-9
TGTGCCAGCAGCTTAGCGGGAGAGGATTTCTTC
CASSLAGEDFF
>TRBJ2-5|.|.|TRBV7-9
TGTGCCAGCAGCCCGTACCAAGAGACCCAGTACTTC
CASSPYQETQYF
>TRBJ2-1|.|.|TRBV13
TGTGCCAGCTTAGGAGGGTCCCATGAGCAGTTCTTC
CASLGGSHEQFF
>TRBJ2-1|.|.|TRBV2
TGTGCCAGCAGTGAGGGGTTGGAACGGGACAATGAGCAGTTCTTC
CASSEGLERDNEQFF
>TRBJ2-3|.|.|TRBV7-8
TGTGCCAGCAGCTTAATGGGGGATACGCAGTATTTT
CASSLMGDTQYF
>TRBJ2-1|.|TRBD2|TRBV27
TGTGCCAGCAGTCGGTCACTAGCGGGACCGTACAATGAGCAGTTCTTC
CASSRSLAGPYNEQFF
>TRBJ1-4|.|.|TRBV2
TGTGCCAGCAGGGAACGATGGCAGGATAATGAAAAACTGTTTTTT
CASRERWQDNEKLFF
>TRBJ1-4|.|.|TRBV10-2
TGCGCCAGCAGTGAGTCCTACGGCCAAAGGACCAATTTT
CASSESYGQRTNF
>TRBJ1-4|.|.|TRBV5-5
TGTGCCAGCAGCGCTCCCACAGGCTCGACTAATGAAAAACTGTTTTTT
CASSAPTGSTNEKLFF
>TRBJ2-1|.|.|TRBV4-1
TGCGCCAGCAGCTCCCCGGGAAACTCCTACAATGAGCAGTTCTTC
CASSSPGNSYNEQFF
>TRBJ1-1|.|.|TRBV5-1
TGCGCCAGCAGTTCCGATGGGGGGAACACTGAAGCTTTCTTT
CASSSDGGNTEAFF
>TRBJ2-7|.|TRBD2|TRBV28
TGTGCCAGCACCCGGGGGGTGGAGCAGTACTTC
CASTRGVEQYF
>TRBJ1-1|.|TRBD1|TRBV27
TGTGCCAGCGGGACAGGGTTGACTGAAGCTTTCTTT
CASGTGLTEAFF
>TRBJ1-3|.|.|TRBV15
TGTGCCACCAGCAGTACAGGGTGGCGGGACACCATATATTTT
CATSSTGWRDTIYF
>TRBJ1-2|.|.|TRBV21-1
TGTGGAAGGACTACGCGGGGCTACACCTTC
CGRTTRGYTF
>TRBJ2-7|once|.|TRBV10-2
TGCGCCAGCAGTGAGTCAGGGCCCTACGAGCAGTACTTC
CASSESGPYEQYF
>TRBJ2-1|.|.|TRBV11-2
TGTGCCAGCAGCTTAGGGCCGGGTGTAAATGAGCAGTTCTTC
CASSLGPGVNEQFF
>TRBJ2-1|.|TRBD2|TRBV7-9
TGTGCCAGCAGCCAAACCCGACTAGCGGGAAGCTCCTACAATGAGCAGTTCTTC
CASSQTRLAGSSYNEQFF
>TRBJ2-7|.|TRBD2|TRBV9
TGTGCCAGCAGCCCTCGGCTAGCGGGAGTGTACGAGCAGTACTTC
CASSPRLAGVYEQYF
>TRBJ2-3|.|TRBD2|TRBV7-9
TGTGCCAGCAGCGGCCCCCGTAGCGGGATTACCACAGATACGCAGTATTTT
CASSGPRSGITTDTQYF
>TRBJ2-3|.|TRBD2|TRBV28
TGTGCCAGCAGTTTAGGCAGCGGGAGGGCCATATATACGCAGTATTTT
CASSLGSGRAIYTQYF
>TRBJ2-7|.|.|TRBV5-1
TGCGCCAGCAGCTCGAAAGTGGACGGTCTTGCCGAGCAGTACTTC
CASSSKVDGLAEQYF
>TRBJ2-1|.|.|TRBV27
TGTGCCAGCAGTTGGGGCGCAGGGGACGCTTACAATGAGCAGTTCTTC
CASSWGAGDAYNEQFF
>TRBJ2-3|.|TRBD2|TRBV7-2
TGTGCCAGCAGCTTAGGTTGGGGAGGGGCAGATACGCAGTATTTT
CASSLGWGGADTQYF
>TRBJ2-3|once|TRBD1|TRBV27
TGTGCCAGCAGTGCTTCGCCGGGACAGAGCACAGATACGCAGTATTTT
CASSASPGQSTDTQYF
>TRBJ1-3|once|TRBD1|TRBV6-1
TGTGCCAGCACAGAGACAGGGGCTGGAAACACCATATATTTT
CASTETGAGNTIYF
>TRBJ2-5|.|TRBD2|TRBV5-1
TGCGCCAGCAGCCTTCCTAGCGGCCAAGAGACCCAGTACTTC
CASSLPSGQETQYF